These 21 T cell receptor beta chains were all obtained from the same sample, sequenced in a study of healthy donors' naive CD4 and CD8 T cells. Starting from approximately 500 ng of total RNA, TCR libraries were made with linear amplification. TCRdb reanalysed the reads using MiXCR and keeps one entry per CDR3 protein. The sample lists approximately 200,000 distinct CDR3 sequences, 65% to 75% occurring once. Sequencing was done on a sample of naive CD4+ and CD8+ T cells sorted from blood, pooled from several donors. Receptor source: a pool of human donors in good health; the sample pools cells from several healthy donors.

This chain uses TRBV21-1 with TRBJ2-7; TRBD1, as called in the table, went unchecked against the DNA. TRBV21-1 is noted as a pseudogene. The CDR3 runs 15 residues. This CDR3 is CASSKLRDSSYEQYF. DNA for the CDR3: TGTGCCAGCAGCAAATTACGGGACAGCAGCTACGAGCAGTACTTC.

The V call is TRBV30, the J call TRBJ1-1; D gene unclear. With 1 base removed from V and 2 bases from J, the gap between germline ends came to 11 bases. In germline, CDR1 is GTSNPN, CDR2 SVGIG (reference sequence). The CDR3 totals 14 residues. The CDR3 protein is CAWSADGPNTEAFF. CDR3 sequence (DNA): TGTGCCTGGAGTGCGGACGGACCTAACACTGAAGCTTTCTTT.

The rearrangement joins TRBV19 to TRBJ1-1; D ambiguous. CDR3 length equals 11 residues. Germline V gives CDR1 LNHDA, CDR2 SQIVND (reference sequence). The V and J ends lost 10 bases and 7 bases respectively, with 13 bases between them. The CDR3 nucleotides read TGTGCCATTCGGACGGGTAATGAAGCTTTCTTT. This encodes CAIRTGNEAFF.

In this sample, this clonotype turned up a few times. The chain employs TRBV6-6 and TRBJ2-3, with 9 nucleotides matching TRBD1. The ends lost 2 bases at V and 8 bases at J; junction bases unmatched: 17. CDR3 size: 18 residues. Germline V CDR1 and CDR2: MNHNY, SVGAGI (reference sequence). The CDR3 DNA is TGTGCCAGCAGTTACCCTTTCTTGGGACAGGGAGCATCAGGTACGCAGTATTTT. It is translated as CASSYPFLGQGASGTQYF.

The chain couples TRBV6-5 to TRBJ2-3; 7 nucleotides line up with TRBD2. Losses at the gene ends were 6 bases for V and 4 bases for J; bases not matched to a gene: 16. The germline CDR1 and CDR2 sequences are MNHEY and SVGAGI. CDR3 size: 17 residues. Here the CDR3 DNA reads TGTGCCAGCAGCTCCTACCCTGAGCTAGCGGAGTCAGATACGCAGTATTTT. Amino acids: CASSSYPELAESDTQYF.

The J gene is TRBJ2-5, the V gene TRBV27, with TRBD1 identical over 7 bases. Germline loops: CDR1 MNHEY, CDR2 SMNVEV (reference sequence). The V segment lost 3 bases and the J segment 5 bases; nucleotides outside the gene matches: 6. The CDR3 consists of 14 residues. CDR3 in amino acids: CASSLGAGGETQYF. The CDR3 nucleotides are TGTGCCAGCAGTTTGGGGGCAGGGGGTGAGACCCAGTACTTC.

The chain couples TRBV15 to TRBJ2-7; D is undetermined. The V end was cut by 1 base, the J end by 6 bases, with 1 base between. Germline V gene data show CDR1 as LNHNV and CDR2 as YYDKDF (reference sequence). The CDR3 consists of 10 residues. CDR3 coding DNA: TGTGCCACCAGCAGAGGCGAGCAGTACTTC. Its protein product is CATSRGEQYF.

V is TRBV6-5 and J is TRBJ2-1, with D perhaps TRBD1 (6 bases). CDR3 length: 14 amino acids. The ends were cut back, 7 bases at V and 9 bases at J, with 19 bases in the middle. CDR1 is MNHEY and CDR2 is SVGAGI in the germline V gene. CDR3 bases: TGTGCCAGCACCTTGACAGGTCCCTTCGGTGAGCAGTTCTTC. Translating it yields CASTLTGPFGEQFF.

This clonotype was seen only once. The V gene is TRBV12-3 or TRBV12-4, the J gene TRBJ1-6, with D perhaps TRBD1 (6 bases). Trimming removed 2 bases from V and 4 bases from J, with 15 bases in between. CDR3 length: 17 residues. The CDR3 here is CASSLSQGKGYNSPLHF. CDR3 DNA sequence: TGTGCCAGCAGTTTATCTCAGGGGAAAGGTTATAATTCACCCCTCCACTTT.

The V gene is TRBV19, the J gene TRBJ2-1; possibly TRBD2 for D (6 bases). The germline V and J ends were trimmed by 6 bases and 6 bases, with 15 bases remaining between them. This CDR3 is built from 14 residues. From germline, CDR1 is LNHDA and CDR2 SQIVND (reference sequence). The CDR3 spells CASRGRGGSNEQFF. The CDR3 DNA follows: TGTGCCAGTAGGGGTAGGGGAGGCTCCAATGAGCAGTTCTTC.

The table lists this clonotype with a count of one. J is TRBJ2-7 and V is TRBV7-2; 14 bases match TRBD2. The length of the CDR3 is 15 residues. Trimming took 4 bases from V and 11 from J; bases not matched to a gene: 10. Per germline, CDR1 SGHTA and CDR2 FQGNSA. Here the CDR3 DNA reads TGTGCCAGCAGCTCCGACCCGGGACTAGCGGGAGTAAAGTACTTC. Encoded protein: CASSSDPGLAGVKYF.

This chain uses TRBV29-1 with TRBJ2-7; tentative D call: TRBD1 (6 bases). The CDR3 has 13 amino acids. In germline, CDR1 is SQVTM, CDR2 ANQGSEA. V dropped 6 bases and J dropped 3 bases, with 15 bases sitting between them. The DNA of the CDR3 is TGCAGCGTCGCCCGAGACAGGATCTACGAGCAGTACTTC. It yields the protein CSVARDRIYEQYF.

This clonotype was observed a single time. The V gene is TRBV29-1, the J gene TRBJ2-1; 11 nucleotides line up with TRBD2. V shed 5 bases and J 0 bases; nucleotides not matched to a gene: 6. Per germline, CDR1 SQVTM and CDR2 ANQGSEA. CDR3 length: 16 amino acids. CDR3 amino acids: CSVRGTSGTSYNEQFF. The CDR3 DNA reads as TGCAGCGTTCGGGGGACTAGCGGAACCTCCTACAATGAGCAGTTCTTC.

This sequence joins TRBV6-5 and TRBJ2-3; D is perhaps TRBD1 (6 bases). The CDR3 contains 15 residues. Germline V gene sequence: CDR1 MNHEY, CDR2 SVGAGI. Trimming removed 5 bases at V and 5 bases at J, with 17 bases between. Here the CDR3 reads CASSTRDMAEDTQYF. CDR3 DNA sequence: TGTGCCAGCAGTACCCGGGACATGGCTGAAGATACGCAGTATTTT.

The V call is TRBV29-1, the J call TRBJ1-1, with 7 bases identical to TRBD1. The CDR3 is 16 residues long. Germline V gene sequence: CDR1 SQVTM, CDR2 ANQGSEA. V shed 6 bases, J shed 0 bases, and the junction held 13 bases outside the gene matches. The CDR3 nucleotides read TGCAGCGTGGCATTGCTCGTGACAGGGCTGAACACTGAAGCTTTCTTT. Translating gives CSVALLVTGLNTEAFF.

This chain uses TRBV27 with TRBJ2-3; D possibly corresponds to TRBD2 (7 bases). From germline, CDR1 is MNHEY and CDR2 SMNVEV (reference sequence). V lost 2 bases and J 7 bases, leaving 13 bases between the germline ends. The CDR3 runs 14 residues. Here the CDR3 DNA reads TGTGCCAGCAGTTTAGCCGTGCGGGGGCATACGCAGTATTTT. Its translation: CASSLAVRGHTQYF.

This chain connects TRBV5-5 to TRBJ2-1; 11 bases are shared with TRBD2. There are 17 residues in the CDR3. V shed 2 bases, J shed 4 bases, and the junction held 8 bases outside the gene matches. Germline-derived CDR1 and CDR2 are SGHKS and YYEKEE (reference sequence). In nucleotides, the CDR3 is TGTGCCAGCAGCTTCATGATGGGACTAGCGGAATACAATGAGCAGTTCTTC. It translates to CASSFMMGLAEYNEQFF.

The J gene is TRBJ2-2, the V gene TRBV30; D is uncertain. The germline V gene encodes CDR1 GTSNPN and CDR2 SVGIG (reference sequence). V was trimmed by 0 bases and J by 5 bases, leaving 10 bases between them. This CDR3 is 14 amino acids long. Here the CDR3 reads CAWSVLIPTGELFF. In DNA, the CDR3 is TGTGCCTGGAGTGTTCTTATTCCAACCGGGGAGCTGTTTTTT.

This clonotype has a single count. The rearrangement uses TRBV4-3 and TRBJ1-1; 11 bases align to TRBD1. J was trimmed by 10 bases and V by 0 bases; bases with no gene match: 7. The germline gives CDR1 LGHNA, CDR2 YSLEER. The CDR3 is made up of 15 amino acids. Here the CDR3 DNA reads TGCGCCAGCAGCCAAGATTGGGACAGGGGGGAAGCAGCTTTCTTT. Its protein product is CASSQDWDRGEAAFF.

The chain combines TRBV27 with TRBJ2-5; 7 nucleotides align to TRBD1. V shed 7 bases and J 4 bases; nucleotides not matched to a gene: 9. CDR1 MNHEY and CDR2 SMNVEV come from the germline V gene (reference sequence). The length of the CDR3 is 14 residues. In DNA, the CDR3 is TGTGCCAGCAATCCCGGGACAGTCGGAGAGACCCAGTACTTC. It translates to CASNPGTVGETQYF.

The V call is TRBV11-1, the J call TRBJ2-1, with unresolved D. The CDR3 contains 15 residues. V was cut by 5 bases and J by 6 bases, with 17 bases left in between. The germline CDR1 and CDR2 sequences are SGHAT and FQDESV (reference sequence). The CDR3 region is CASSLRGLVGNEQFF. The CDR3, as DNA: TGTGCCAGCAGCCTACGTGGGCTAGTTGGCAATGAGCAGTTCTTC.